The 24 T cell receptor beta chains below all came from one sample that was sequenced in a study of blood T cell repertoires in COVID-19. Measured with immunoSEQ multiplex PCR; TCRdb has only the in-frame clones, and not every one. In the table there are some 150,000 clones, 80% of which are singletons. The sample comprised peripheral blood. The receptors come from a man aged 55 to 70 with acute or convalescent COVID-19.

This rearrangement joins TRBV7-2 to TRBJ2-1; a weak D match, TRBD2 (6 bases). There are 15 residues in the CDR3. V dropped 3 bases and J dropped 9 bases, with 18 bases sitting between them. CDR1 and CDR2 from the germline V gene are SGHTA and FQGNSA. The CDR3 reads CASSFGSYGGSEQFF. The CDR3 DNA sequence: TGTGCCAGCAGCTTTGGATCATATGGGGGGAGTGAGCAGTTCTTC.

The CDR3 region is CASSPRTSGNNEQFF. DNA of the CDR3: TGTGCCAGCAGTCCCCGGACTAGCGGGAACAATGAGCAGTTCTTC. The J gene is TRBJ2-1, the V gene TRBV2; TRBD2 agrees at 12 bases. J lost 5 bases, V lost 5 bases, and 4 bases had no gene match. Germline V gene sequence: CDR1 SNHLY, CDR2 FYNNEI. The CDR3 is 15 residues long.

This clone was seen a few times. This sequence joins TRBV28 and TRBJ1-3; 7 bases fit TRBD1. The germline V gene has CDR1 MDHEN and CDR2 SYDVKM. Unmatched junction bases numbered 7, after V lost 7 bases and J lost 7 bases. This CDR3 comprises 13 residues. CDR3 sequence (DNA): TGTGCCAGCAACCCACAGGGGTCGAACACCATATATTTT. The encoded protein is CASNPQGSNTIYF.

V usage is TRBV24-1 and J usage is TRBJ2-1, with 8 nucleotides matching TRBD1. Germline CDR1 KGHDR, CDR2 SFDVKD. J gave up 5 bases and V 3 bases, and 8 bases lay outside the gene matches. The CDR3 is made up of 16 amino acids. The CDR3 coding sequence is TGTGCCACCAGTGATGGTGGGCAGGGGGCCCACAATGAGCAGTTCTTC. Its protein is CATSDGGQGAHNEQFF.

This clone was seen at least ten times. The chain couples TRBV2 to TRBJ2-7; the match to TRBD2 covers 14 bases. After removal of 5 bases from V and 9 bases from J, the junction contained 3 bases not matched to a gene. Germline CDR1 reads SNHLY; CDR2 reads FYNNEI. The CDR3 extends over 13 amino acids. As DNA, the CDR3 is TGTGCCAGCAGTTTGGGACTAGCGGGAGTGCAGTACTTC. Residues: CASSLGLAGVQYF.

This sequence joins TRBV2 and TRBJ2-7; D remains ambiguous. V was cut by 6 bases and J by 1 base, with 19 bases left in between. Germline loops: CDR1 SNHLY, CDR2 FYNNEI. The CDR3 sequence is 16 residues long. The CDR3 sequence: CASRETIASPSYEQYF. DNA for the CDR3: TGTGCCAGCAGGGAAACCATAGCCTCTCCGTCCTACGAGCAGTACTTC.

This clone was seen only once. The V gene is TRBV9, the J gene TRBJ2-2; D call uncertain. Germline-derived CDR1 and CDR2 are SGDLS and YYNGEE. Trimming took 4 bases from V and 6 from J, leaving 7 bases between them. The CDR3 spans 12 residues. CDR3 DNA: TGTGCCAGCAGCCTATCCGCCGGGGAGCTGTTTTTT. It translates to CASSLSAGELFF.

This clone showed up just a few times. The chain links TRBV4-3 to TRBJ1-3; 9 bases fit TRBD1. Germline loops: CDR1 LGHNA, CDR2 YSLEER. This CDR3 region has 17 residues. V lost 3 bases to trimming and J lost 0 bases; unmatched junction nucleotides: 6. CDR3 in amino acids: CASSQQKQGASGNTIYF. CDR3 in DNA: TGCGCCAGCAGCCAGCAGAAACAGGGGGCCTCTGGAAACACCATATATTTT.

V usage is TRBV12-3 or TRBV12-4 and J usage is TRBJ1-1, with D possibly being TRBD1 (6 bases). Trimming stripped 6 bases from V and 3 bases from J, with 11 bases between. This CDR3 has 13 amino acids. For the CDR3, the DNA is TGTGCCAGCAGGTACAGGGAGTACACTGAAGCTTTCTTT. It codes for CASRYREYTEAFF.

The rearrangement joins TRBV6-6 to TRBJ2-1; 8 bases map to TRBD2. The CDR3 covers 15 residues. Germline loops: CDR1 MNHNY, CDR2 SVGAGI (reference sequence). V was clipped by 5 bases and J by 0 bases; unmatched bases: 3. The CDR3 here is CASSPSGSSYNEQFF. CDR3 coding DNA: TGTGCCAGCAGTCCTAGCGGGTCCTCCTACAATGAGCAGTTCTTC.

The CDR3 nucleotides read TGTGCCAGCAGTCGATTTCAGGGGGCAGGTAATCAGCCCCAGCATTTT. Encoded protein: CASSRFQGAGNQPQHF. The chain has TRBV6-6 and TRBJ1-5, with 8 bases lining up with TRBD1. The V gene's germline CDR1 is MNHNY and CDR2 SVGAGI (reference sequence). The CDR3 is 16 amino acids. V shed 5 bases and J 4 bases; nucleotides not matched to a gene: 10.

The CDR3 loop reads CSNLRGIEETQYF. As DNA, the CDR3 is TGCAGCAATCTAAGGGGGATTGAGGAGACCCAGTACTTC. V is TRBV29-1 and J is TRBJ2-5, with D possibly TRBD1 on 6 matching bases. V was clipped by 8 bases and J by 5 bases, with 18 bases between them. There are 13 residues in the CDR3. Germline loops: CDR1 SQVTM, CDR2 ANQGSEA. Combining the CDR3 with reference TRBV29-1 and TRBJ2-5 gives the whole variable domain SAVISQKPSRDICQRGTSLTIQCQVDSQVTMMFWYRQQPGQSLTLIATANQGSEATYESGFVIDKFPISRPNLTFSTLTVSNMSPEDSSIYLCSNLRGIEETQYFGPGTRLLVL.

The V gene is TRBV7-3, the J gene TRBJ1-1; perhaps TRBD1 as D (5 bases). V was clipped by 6 bases and J by 1 base, with 12 bases between them. The CDR3 contains 14 residues. Germline-derived CDR1 and CDR2 are SGHTA and FQGTGA. DNA of the CDR3: TGTGCCAGCAGTCGTCAGGGTCCGAACACTGAAGCTTTCTTT. Translation: CASSRQGPNTEAFF.

This chain links TRBV5-4 with TRBJ1-1, with D tentatively TRBD1 (6 bases). V lost 5 bases, J lost 8 bases, and 22 bases lay in between. The V gene's germline CDR1 is SGHNT and CDR2 YYREEE (reference sequence). This CDR3 region has 15 residues. The CDR3 bases are TGTGCCAGCAGGGGGGATCCAGGGGTTGTTATAGAAGCTTTCTTT. This codes for CASRGDPGVVIEAFF.

The rearrangement links TRBV5-1 to TRBJ1-4, with a weak D call TRBD1 (5 bases). With 1 base removed from V and 7 bases from J, the gap between germline ends came to 17 bases. This CDR3 spans 16 amino acids. The germline gives CDR1 SGHRS, CDR2 YFSETQ. Here the CDR3 reads CASSLNGGAASEKLFF. DNA for the CDR3: TGCGCCAGCAGCTTGAACGGTGGGGCGGCCTCTGAAAAACTGTTTTTT.

This clone was picked up a small number of times. The chain has TRBV11-2 and TRBJ2-1, with 7 bases aligning to TRBD1. The CDR3 length is 13 residues. Trimming took 4 bases from V and 13 from J; bases not matched to a gene: 10. CDR1 SGHAT and CDR2 FQNNGV come from the germline V gene. The CDR3, as DNA: TGTGCCAGCAGCTCCAACAGGGGCTTAAGACAGTTCTTC. Residues: CASSSNRGLRQFF. Based on the CDR3 plus reference TRBV11-2 and TRBJ2-1, the full variable domain is EAGVAQSPRYKIIEKRQSVAFWCNPISGHATLYWYQQILGQGPKLLIQFQNNGVVDDSQLPKDRFSAERLKGVDSTLKIQPAKLEDSAVYLCASSSNRGLRQFFGPGTRLTVL.

The chain joins TRBV5-1 to TRBJ1-6; TRBD1 matches at 8 bases. Germline V gene data show CDR1 as SGHRS and CDR2 as YFSETQ. CDR3 size: 16 residues. Trimming cost V 0 bases and J 5 bases; bases outside gene matches: 4. Here the CDR3 DNA reads TGCGCCAGCAGCTTGGATACAGGGGGGAATAATTCACCCCTCCACTTT. This gives the protein CASSLDTGGNNSPLHF.

The chain recombines TRBV4-2 with TRBJ2-1, with TRBD2 identical over 7 bases. CDR3 length equals 14 residues. With V trimmed by 0 bases and J by 8 bases, 4 bases remained unmatched. From germline, CDR1 is LGHNA and CDR2 YNFKEQ. The CDR3 is CASSQDRGRDEQFF. The CDR3 DNA reads TGTGCCAGCAGCCAAGATCGGGGGAGGGATGAGCAGTTCTTC.

The table lists this clone with a count of one. The chain recombines TRBV6-5 with TRBJ1-2; D gene uncertain. The CDR3 has 14 amino acids. Deletions cut 6 bases from V and 2 bases from J, with 13 bases between. Germline V CDR1 and CDR2: MNHEY, SVGAGI. CDR3 sequence (DNA): TGTGCCAGCAGGCCCCCGGGAGGGAACTATGGCTACACCTTC. It translates to CASRPPGGNYGYTF.

The chain has TRBV7-2 and TRBJ1-5; possible D gene TRBD1, 6 bases. The CDR3 runs to 15 residues. Trimming removed 1 base from V and 0 bases from J, with 7 bases in between. The germline gives CDR1 SGHTA, CDR2 FQGNSA. The CDR3 protein is CASSLEGDSNQPQHF. The DNA of the CDR3 is TGTGCCAGCAGCTTAGAGGGGGATAGCAATCAGCCCCAGCATTTT.

This sequence joins TRBV9 and TRBJ2-2; D is undetermined. This CDR3 has 12 residues. V was pared by 0 bases and J by 8 bases, with 5 bases between. CDR1 and CDR2 (germline): SGDLS, YYNGEE. The CDR3 region is CASSVAPGELFF. The CDR3 nucleotides read TGTGCCAGCAGCGTAGCCCCTGGGGAGCTGTTTTTT.

The V call is TRBV12-3 or TRBV12-4, the J call TRBJ2-1; no reliable D call. The V end lost 4 bases, the J end lost 2 bases, and 6 bases lay between the germline ends. The CDR3 is 13 residues long. The CDR3 loop reads CASSWSPYNEQFF. Here the CDR3 DNA reads TGTGCCAGCAGTTGGAGCCCCTACAATGAGCAGTTCTTC.

The rearrangement links TRBV18 to TRBJ1-1, with TRBD1 as a possible D gene (6 bases). Per the germline V gene, CDR1 is KGHSH and CDR2 is LQKENI. The CDR3 has 15 residues. V lost 8 bases and J lost 4, with 20 bases in between. The CDR3 nucleotides are TGTGCCAGCGCCAACTGGGCCAGGGGTCGCACTGAAGCTTTCTTT. It yields the protein CASANWARGRTEAFF. Together with reference TRBV18 and TRBJ1-1, the CDR3 gives the full variable domain: NAGVMQNPRHLVRRRGQEARLRCSPMKGHSHVYWYRQLPEEGLKFMVYLQKENIIDESGMPKERFSAEFPKEGPSILRIQQVVRGDSAAYFCASANWARGRTEAFFGQGTRLTVV.

V and J are TRBV18 and TRBJ2-3, with D perhaps TRBD2 (5 bases). Trimming shortened V by 5 bases and J by 0 bases, and 9 bases separated the two germline ends. Germline V lookup: CDR1 KGHSH, CDR2 LQKENI. The CDR3 covers 14 residues. CDR3 DNA: TGTGCCAGCTCATCCTGGACTAGCACAGATACGCAGTATTTT. It encodes CASSSWTSTDTQYF.